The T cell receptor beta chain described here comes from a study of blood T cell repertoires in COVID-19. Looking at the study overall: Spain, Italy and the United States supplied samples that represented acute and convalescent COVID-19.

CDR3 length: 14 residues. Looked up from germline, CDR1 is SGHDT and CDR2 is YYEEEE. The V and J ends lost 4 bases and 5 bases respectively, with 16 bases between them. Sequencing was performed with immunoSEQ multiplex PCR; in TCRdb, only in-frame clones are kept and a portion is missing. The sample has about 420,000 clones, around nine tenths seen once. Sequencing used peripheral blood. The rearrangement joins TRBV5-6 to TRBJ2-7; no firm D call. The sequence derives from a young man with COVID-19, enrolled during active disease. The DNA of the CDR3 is TGTGCCAGCAGCGGTGAGATCACCCGGGACGAGCAGTACTTC. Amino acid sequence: CASSGEITRDEQYF.